This TCR beta chain was obtained from a study of neoadjuvant anti-PD-1 for oral cavity cancer. Study information: Most patients had three to four biweekly doses of 3 mg/kg nivolumab before resection. Patients without progression got a fourth dose around day 43.

Study-wide findings and caveats: Only three patients per response group were TCR-analyzed; validation needed.

Noted time point: after neoadjuvant nivolumab, at surgical resection. Stage II-IVA oral cavity squamous cell carcinoma was new and untreated by systemic or radiation therapy. A note on this clone: Antigen specificity is unknown.

The CDR3 length is 14 residues. V was shortened by 3 bases and J by 2 bases, with 11 bases between the two germline ends. Germline V gene lookup returns CDR1 SEHNR and CDR2 FQNEAQ (reference sequence). TCRdb's copy holds only in-frame clones and misses some; the assay was immunoSEQ multiplex PCR. The sample holds approximately 1,500 clones; roughly 50% are singletons and the top ten take approximately 18%. The chain couples TRBV7-9 to TRBJ2-7; tentatively, D is TRBD2 (6 bases). This sequence originates from a person aged 40-85 years with oral cavity squamous cell carcinoma. Sample: tumor tissue, taken after nivolumab (anti-PD-1) treatment. The CDR3 is CASSFRDFPYEQYF. The CDR3 bases are TGTGCCAGCAGCTTCCGGGACTTCCCCTACGAGCAGTACTTC.